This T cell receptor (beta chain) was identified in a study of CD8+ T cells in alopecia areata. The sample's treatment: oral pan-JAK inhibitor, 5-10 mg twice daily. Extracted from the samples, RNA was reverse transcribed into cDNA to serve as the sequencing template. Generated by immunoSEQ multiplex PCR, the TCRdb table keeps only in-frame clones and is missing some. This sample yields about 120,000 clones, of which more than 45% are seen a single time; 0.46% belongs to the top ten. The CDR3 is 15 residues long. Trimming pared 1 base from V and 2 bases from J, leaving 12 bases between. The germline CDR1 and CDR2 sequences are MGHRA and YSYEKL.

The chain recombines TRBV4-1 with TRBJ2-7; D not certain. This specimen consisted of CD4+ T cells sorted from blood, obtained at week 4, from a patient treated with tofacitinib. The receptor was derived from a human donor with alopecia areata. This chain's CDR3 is CASSQGVLQTYEQYF. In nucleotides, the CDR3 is TGCGCCAGCAGCCAAGGCGTGTTACAGACCTACGAGCAGTACTTC.